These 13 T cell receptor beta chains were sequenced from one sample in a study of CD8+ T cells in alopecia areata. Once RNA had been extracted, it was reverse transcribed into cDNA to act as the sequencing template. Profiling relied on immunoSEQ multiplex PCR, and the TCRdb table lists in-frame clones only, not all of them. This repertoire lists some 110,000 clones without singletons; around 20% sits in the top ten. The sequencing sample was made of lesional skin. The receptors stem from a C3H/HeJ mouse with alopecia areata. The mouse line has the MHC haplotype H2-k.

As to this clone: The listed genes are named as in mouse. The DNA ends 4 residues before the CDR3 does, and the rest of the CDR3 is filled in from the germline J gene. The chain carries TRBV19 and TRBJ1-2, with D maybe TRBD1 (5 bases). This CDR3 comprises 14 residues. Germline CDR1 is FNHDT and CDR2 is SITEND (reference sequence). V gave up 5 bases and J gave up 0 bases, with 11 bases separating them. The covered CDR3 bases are TGTGCCAGCAGCCCCAGGGTTGCAAACTCC. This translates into CASSPRVANS. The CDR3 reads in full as CASSPRVANSDYTF.

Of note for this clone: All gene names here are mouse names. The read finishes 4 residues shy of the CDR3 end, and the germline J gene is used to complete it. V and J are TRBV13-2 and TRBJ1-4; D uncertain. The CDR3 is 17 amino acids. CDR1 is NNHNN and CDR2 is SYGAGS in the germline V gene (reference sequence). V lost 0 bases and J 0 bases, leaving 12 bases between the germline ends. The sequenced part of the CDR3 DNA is TGTGCCAGCGGTGATGCGACGACAAACATTTCCAACGAA. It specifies CASGDATTNISNE. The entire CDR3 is CASGDATTNISNERLFF.

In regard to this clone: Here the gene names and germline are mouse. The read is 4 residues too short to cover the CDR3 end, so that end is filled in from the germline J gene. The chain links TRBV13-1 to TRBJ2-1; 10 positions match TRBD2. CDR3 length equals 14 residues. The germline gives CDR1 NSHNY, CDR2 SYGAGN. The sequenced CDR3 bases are TGTGCCAGCAGTGATTCGGACTGGGGGCCT. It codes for CASSDSDWGP. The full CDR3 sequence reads CASSDSDWGPEQFF.

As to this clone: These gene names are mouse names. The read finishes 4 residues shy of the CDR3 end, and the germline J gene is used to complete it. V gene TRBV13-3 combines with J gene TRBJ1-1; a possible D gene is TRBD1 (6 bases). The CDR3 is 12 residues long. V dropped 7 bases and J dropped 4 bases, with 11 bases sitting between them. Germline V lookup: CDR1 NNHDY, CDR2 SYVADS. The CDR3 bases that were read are TGTGCCAGCGCGACAGGAGGCACA. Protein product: CASATGGT. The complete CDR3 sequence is CASATGGTEVFF.

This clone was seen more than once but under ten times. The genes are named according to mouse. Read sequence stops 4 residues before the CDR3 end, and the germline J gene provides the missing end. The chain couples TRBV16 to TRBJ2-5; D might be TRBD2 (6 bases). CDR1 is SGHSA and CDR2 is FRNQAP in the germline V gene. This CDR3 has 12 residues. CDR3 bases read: TGTGCAAGCAGCTTGGGGGGAGAC. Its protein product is CASSLGGD. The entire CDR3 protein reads CASSLGGDTQYF.

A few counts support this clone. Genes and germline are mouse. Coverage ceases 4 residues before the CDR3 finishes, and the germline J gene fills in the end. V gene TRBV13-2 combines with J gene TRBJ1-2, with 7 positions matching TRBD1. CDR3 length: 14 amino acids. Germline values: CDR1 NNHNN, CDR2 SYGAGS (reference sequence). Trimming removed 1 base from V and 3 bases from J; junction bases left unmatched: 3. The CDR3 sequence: CASGDNRGDSDYTF. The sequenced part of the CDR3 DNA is TGTGCCAGCGGTGATAACAGGGGAGACTCC.

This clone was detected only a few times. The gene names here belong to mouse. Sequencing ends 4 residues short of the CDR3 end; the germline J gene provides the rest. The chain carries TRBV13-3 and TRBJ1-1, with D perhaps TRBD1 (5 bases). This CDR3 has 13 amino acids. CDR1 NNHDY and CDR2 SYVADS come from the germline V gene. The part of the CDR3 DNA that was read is TGTGCCAGCAGTGAATGGGGGGAAGAA. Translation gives CASSEWGEE. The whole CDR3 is CASSEWGEEEVFF.

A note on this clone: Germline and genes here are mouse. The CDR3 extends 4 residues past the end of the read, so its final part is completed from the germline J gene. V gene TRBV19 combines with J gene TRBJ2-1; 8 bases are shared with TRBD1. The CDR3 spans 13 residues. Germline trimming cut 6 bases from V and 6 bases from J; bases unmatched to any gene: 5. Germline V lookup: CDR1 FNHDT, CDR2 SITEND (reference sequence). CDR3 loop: CASTPDRVAEQFF. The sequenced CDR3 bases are TGTGCCAGCACCCCGGACAGGGTTGCT.

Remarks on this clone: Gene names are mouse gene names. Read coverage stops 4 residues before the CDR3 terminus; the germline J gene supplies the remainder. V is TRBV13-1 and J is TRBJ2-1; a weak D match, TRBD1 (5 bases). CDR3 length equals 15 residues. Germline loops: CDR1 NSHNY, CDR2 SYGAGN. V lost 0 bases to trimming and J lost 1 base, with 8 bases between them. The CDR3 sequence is CASSDARQNYAEQFF. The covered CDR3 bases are TGTGCCAGCAGTGATGCGAGACAGAACTATGCT.

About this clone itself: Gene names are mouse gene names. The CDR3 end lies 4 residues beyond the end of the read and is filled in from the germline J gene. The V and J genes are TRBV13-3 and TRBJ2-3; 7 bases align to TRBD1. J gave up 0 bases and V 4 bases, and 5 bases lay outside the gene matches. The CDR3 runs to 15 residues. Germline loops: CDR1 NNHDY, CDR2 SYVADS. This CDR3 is CASSYRGTSAETLYF. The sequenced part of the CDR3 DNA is TGTGCCAGCAGTTACAGGGGCACTAGTGCAGAA.

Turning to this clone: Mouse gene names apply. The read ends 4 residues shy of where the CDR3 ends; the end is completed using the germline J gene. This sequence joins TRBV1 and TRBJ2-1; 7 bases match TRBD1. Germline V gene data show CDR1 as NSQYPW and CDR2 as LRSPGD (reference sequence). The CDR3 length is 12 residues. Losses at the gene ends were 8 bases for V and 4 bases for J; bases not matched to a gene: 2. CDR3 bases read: TGCACCTGCCAGGGACAGTATGCT. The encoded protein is CTCQGQYA. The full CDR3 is CTCQGQYAEQFF.

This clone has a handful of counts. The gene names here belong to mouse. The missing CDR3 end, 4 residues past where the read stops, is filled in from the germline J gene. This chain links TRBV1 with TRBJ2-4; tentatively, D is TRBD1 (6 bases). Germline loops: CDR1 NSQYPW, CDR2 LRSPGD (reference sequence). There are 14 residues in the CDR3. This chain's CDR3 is CTCSADAQGNTLYF. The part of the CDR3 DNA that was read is TGCACCTGCAGTGCAGATGCGCAGGGGAAC.

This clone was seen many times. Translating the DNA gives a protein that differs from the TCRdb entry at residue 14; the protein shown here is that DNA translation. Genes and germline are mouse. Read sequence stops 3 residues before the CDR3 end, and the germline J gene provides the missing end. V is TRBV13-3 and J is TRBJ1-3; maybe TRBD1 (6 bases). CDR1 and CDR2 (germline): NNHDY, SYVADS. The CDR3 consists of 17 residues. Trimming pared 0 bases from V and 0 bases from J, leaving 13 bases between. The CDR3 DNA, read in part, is TGTGCCAGCAGTGATGCAACCCTCAGGGGTTCTGGAAATACG. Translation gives CASSDATLRGSGNT. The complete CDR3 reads CASSDATLRGSGNTLYF.